This T cell receptor beta chain emerged from a study of T cell repertoires in cytomegalovirus infection. Each CDR3 protein is one row after TCRdb ran MiXCR on the reads. The data show under 850,000 distinct CDR3 sequences, with 33% seen just once and roughly 18% held by the top ten. This clonotype was detected only a few times. Its antigen is unknown. The CDR3 extends over 14 amino acids. V was clipped by 5 bases and J by 5 bases, with 15 bases between them. Germline-derived CDR1 and CDR2 are MNHNS and SASEGT. The TCR comes from a human donor in good health (CMV status not recorded). Some clones in this sample may be carry-over from other donors' samples. V and J are TRBV6-1 and TRBJ1-1, with a tentative D call TRBD1 (5 bases). The material was cultured PBMCs, obtained from culture after CMV antigen stimulation. CDR3 sequence: CASSWADGGTEAFF. Written as DNA, the CDR3 is TGTGCCAGCAGTTGGGCGGACGGGGGAACTGAAGCTTTCTTT.